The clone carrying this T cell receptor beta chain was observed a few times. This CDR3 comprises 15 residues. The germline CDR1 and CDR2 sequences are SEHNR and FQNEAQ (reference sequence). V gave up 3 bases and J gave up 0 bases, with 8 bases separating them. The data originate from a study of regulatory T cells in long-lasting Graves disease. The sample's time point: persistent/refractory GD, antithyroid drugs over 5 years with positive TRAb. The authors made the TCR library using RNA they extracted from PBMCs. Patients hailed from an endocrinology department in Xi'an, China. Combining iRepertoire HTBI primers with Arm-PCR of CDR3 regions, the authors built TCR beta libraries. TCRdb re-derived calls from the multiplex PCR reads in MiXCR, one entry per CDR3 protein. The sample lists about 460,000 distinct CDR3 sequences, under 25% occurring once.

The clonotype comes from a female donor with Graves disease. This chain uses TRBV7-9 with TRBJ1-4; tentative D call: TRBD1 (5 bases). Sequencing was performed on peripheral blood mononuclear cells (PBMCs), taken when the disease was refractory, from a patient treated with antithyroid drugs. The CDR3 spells CASSFSGTTNEKLFF. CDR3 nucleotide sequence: TGTGCCAGCAGCTTTTCAGGGACAACTAATGAAAAACTGTTTTTT.